Described below is a single T cell receptor (beta chain) sequence and its context. What it binds is unknown. The sample is drawn from a study of cytomegalovirus exposure and HLA in healthy donors. Amplification used 60 Vbeta primers and 13 Jbeta primers. Clones were read by immunoSEQ multiplex PCR, and TCRdb kept only the in-frame ones, dropping some. The top ten clones hold approximately 3.1% of a sample with about 190,000 clones, more than 65% of them seen once. Germline V gives CDR1 SGDLS, CDR2 YYNGEE. The CDR3 consists of 16 residues. V lost 0 bases and J lost 4, with 16 bases in between. Findings and limits, study-wide: Further analysis was carried out later, and it showed several of the most significant clusters appearing linked to common viral pathogens. Likely technical artifact: a cluster of highly shared sequence variants. Confirmation was obtained in vitro that a few CMV-associated chains are specific for CMV antigens.

This TCR derives from a woman in her 30s in good health and CMV-seropositive. Specimen: PBMCs. The chain combines TRBV9 with TRBJ2-5; D is perhaps TRBD2 (7 bases). The CDR3 sequence is CASSVDLGGGGETQYF. The CDR3 DNA sequence: TGTGCCAGCAGCGTAGATTTGGGGGGAGGGGGAGAGACCCAGTACTTC.